The present T cell receptor (beta chain) was sequenced within a study of blood T cell repertoires in COVID-19. Clones were read by immunoSEQ multiplex PCR, and TCRdb kept only the in-frame ones, dropping some. The sample lists about 160,000 clones; approximately 81% were seen once. CDR3 length: 14 amino acids. The trim removed 5 bases at V and 7 bases at J, leaving 9 bases unmatched. Germline lookup yields CDR1 MNHNY and CDR2 SVGAGI (reference sequence). The chain employs TRBV6-6 and TRBJ1-2, with 8 bases matching TRBD1. The TCR sequence derives from a woman aged 50 to 65 with COVID-19, enrolled during active disease. The sample consisted of peripheral blood. CDR3 bases: TGTGCCAGCAGTAAGACAGGGGCCTCCCTTGGCTACACCTTC. Its translation is CASSKTGASLGYTF.